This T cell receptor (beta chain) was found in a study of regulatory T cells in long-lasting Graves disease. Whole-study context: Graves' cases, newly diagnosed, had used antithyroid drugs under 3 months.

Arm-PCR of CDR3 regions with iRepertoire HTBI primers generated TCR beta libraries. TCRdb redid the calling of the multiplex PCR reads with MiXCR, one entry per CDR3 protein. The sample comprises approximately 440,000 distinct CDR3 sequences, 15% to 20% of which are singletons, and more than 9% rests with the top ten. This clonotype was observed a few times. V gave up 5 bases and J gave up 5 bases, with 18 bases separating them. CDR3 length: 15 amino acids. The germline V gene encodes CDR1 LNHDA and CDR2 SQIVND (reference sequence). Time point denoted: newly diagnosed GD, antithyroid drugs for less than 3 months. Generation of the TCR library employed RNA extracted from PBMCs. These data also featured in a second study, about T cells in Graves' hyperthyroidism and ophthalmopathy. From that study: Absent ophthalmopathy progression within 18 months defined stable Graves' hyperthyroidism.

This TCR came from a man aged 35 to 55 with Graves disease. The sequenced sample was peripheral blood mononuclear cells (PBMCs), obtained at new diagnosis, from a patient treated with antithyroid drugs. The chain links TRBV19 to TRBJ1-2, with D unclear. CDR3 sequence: CASSLHRDWAYGYTF. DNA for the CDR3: TGTGCCAGTAGTCTACACCGCGACTGGGCGTATGGCTACACCTTC.